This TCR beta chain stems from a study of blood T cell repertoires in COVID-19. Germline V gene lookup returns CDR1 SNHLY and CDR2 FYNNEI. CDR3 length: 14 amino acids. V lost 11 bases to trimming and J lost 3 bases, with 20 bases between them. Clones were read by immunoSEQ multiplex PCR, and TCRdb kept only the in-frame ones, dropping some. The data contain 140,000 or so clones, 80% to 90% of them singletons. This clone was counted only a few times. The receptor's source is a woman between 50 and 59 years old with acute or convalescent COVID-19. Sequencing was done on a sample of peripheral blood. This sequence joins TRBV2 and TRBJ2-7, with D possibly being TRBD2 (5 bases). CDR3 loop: CAGRRVAYIYEQYF. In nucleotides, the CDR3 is TGTGCCGGGCGCCGGGTAGCGTACATCTACGAGCAGTACTTC.